This T cell receptor (beta chain) comes out of a study of CXCR3-negative and CXCR3-positive naive CD8 T cells. Study as a whole: Per library, roughly 1.4 +/- 0.3 million reads; 140 million or so TRB reads overall.

Study results and caveats: Comparison of naive cells showed more hydrophobic TRB CDR3s in CXCR3-positive than in CXCR3-negative naive cells. Unlike memory cells, which differed, naive CXCR3-negative and CXCR3-positive cells had similar TRBV-TRBJ usage. Between one naive subset and the other, surface CD5 was comparable, and TCR strength was inferred from TRB CDR3 properties.

Per germline, CDR1 SQVTM and CDR2 ANQGSEA. This CDR3 is 11 amino acids long. With UMI labels, 5' RACE was used to prepare the TRB cDNA libraries. TCRdb re-called the 5' RACE reads, yielding one record per CDR3 amino acid sequence without DNA. Found here are roughly 60,000 distinct CDR3 sequences; the top ten clones hold around 0.8%. Naive CD8+ T cells displayed a CD45RO-CCR7+CD27+CD95- phenotype. As for this clonotype: Its antigen remains unknown.

The rearrangement joins TRBV29-1 to TRBJ1-1. Sequencing was performed on naive CXCR3+ CD8+ T cells from blood. Subset denoted: CD45RO-CCR7+CD27+CD95- naive CD8+ T cells expressing CXCR3 (TNR3+). This receptor was obtained from a human donor in good health. Some clones in this sample may be carry-over from other donors' samples. The chain's CDR3 is CSVEGGPEAFF.